These 25 T cell receptor beta chains were all obtained from the same sample, sequenced in a study of T cell responses to AZD1222 COVID-19 vaccine. Sequenced by immunoSEQ multiplex PCR; TCRdb stores in-frame clones only, minus some. Here the sample spans roughly 150,000 clones, 85% to 95% being singletons. The sequenced sample was peripheral blood, obtained on day 0 of AZD1222 vaccination. These receptors all stem from an adult in good health.

V usage is TRBV5-5 and J usage is TRBJ1-1; D gene ambiguous. Germline V gene data show CDR1 as SGHKS and CDR2 as YYEKEE (reference sequence). Between the trimmed V and J ends, which lost 6 bases and 5 bases, there was a span of 8 bases. The CDR3 totals 11 residues. The CDR3 loop reads CASTLRTEAFF. Written as DNA, the CDR3 is TGTGCCAGCACCCTCCGGACTGAAGCTTTCTTT. Variable domain in full (rest from reference TRBV5-5 and TRBJ1-1): DAGVTQSPTHLIKTRGQQVTLRCSPISGHKSVSWYQQVLGQGPQFIFQYYEKEERGRGNFPDRFSARQFPNYSSELNVNALLLGDSALYLCASTLRTEAFFGQGTRLTVV.

This chain uses TRBV6-5 with TRBJ2-7, with D unresolved. Per germline, CDR1 MNHEY and CDR2 SVGAGI. The CDR3 covers 15 residues. V shed 0 bases and J shed 3 bases, with 12 bases lying between them. Here the CDR3 reads CASSYSVPLNYEQYF. CDR3 nucleotides: TGTGCCAGCAGTTACTCGGTTCCGCTAAACTACGAGCAGTACTTC.

V usage is TRBV27 and J usage is TRBJ1-4, with a possible D match to TRBD1 (6 bases). V was pared by 6 bases and J by 8 bases, with 16 bases between. The CDR3 runs 14 residues. Germline values: CDR1 MNHEY, CDR2 SMNVEV (reference sequence). This chain's CDR3 is CASSRKQGWEKLFF. CDR3 DNA: TGTGCCAGCAGCCGTAAACAGGGCTGGGAAAAACTGTTTTTT.

This chain joins TRBV7-2 and TRBJ1-4; D remains ambiguous. Germline CDR1 and CDR2: SGHTA and FQGNSA. The CDR3 runs to 14 residues. V was trimmed by 6 bases and J by 1 base, leaving 9 bases between them. The CDR3 region is CASSMRLTNEKLFF. The CDR3 DNA is TGTGCCAGCAGTATGCGGTTAACTAATGAAAAACTGTTTTTT.

The chain recombines TRBV19 with TRBJ1-4; no definite D call. The CDR3 sequence is 13 residues long. Germline V gene lookup returns CDR1 LNHDA and CDR2 SQIVND (reference sequence). V lost 4 bases to trimming and J lost 8 bases, with 11 bases between them. CDR3 DNA: TGTGCCAGTAGTAGCCCGACGGGGGAAAAACTGTTTTTT. It encodes CASSSPTGEKLFF. Combining the CDR3 with reference TRBV19 and TRBJ1-4 gives the whole variable domain DGGITQSPKYLFRKEGQNVTLSCEQNLNHDAMYWYRQDPGQGLRLIYYSQIVNDFQKGDIAEGYSVSREKKESFPLTVTSAQKNPTAFYLCASSSPTGEKLFFGSGTQLSVL.

This clone has just one count. The rearrangement joins TRBV10-3 to TRBJ1-1; D ambiguous. Looked up from germline, CDR1 is ENHRY and CDR2 is SYGVKD. CDR3 size: 13 residues. DNA for the CDR3: TGTGCGGTCAGGCGAGGAGCGAACACTGAAGCTTTCTTT. Amino acid sequence: CAVRRGANTEAFF.

The V and J genes are TRBV12-3 or TRBV12-4 and TRBJ1-1, with TRBD1 matching over 7 bases. The CDR3 covers 13 residues. The junction had 5 bases not matched to a gene; V was cut back by 6 bases and J by 4 bases. The CDR3 DNA reads TGTGCCAGCAGCCCAACAGGGGCCACTGAAGCTTTCTTT. It is translated as CASSPTGATEAFF.

The chain carries TRBV7-8 and TRBJ1-1; tentative D call: TRBD1 (6 bases). Germline CDR1 is SGHVS and CDR2 is FQNEAQ. This CDR3 has 15 amino acids. Trimming cost V 5 bases and J 3 bases, with 16 bases left between them. Here the CDR3 DNA reads TGTGCCAGCAGCAAGGGACACCAGAGATACACTGAAGCTTTCTTT. Its protein product is CASSKGHQRYTEAFF. The whole variable domain, remainder taken from reference TRBV7-8 and TRBJ1-1, is GAGVSQSPRYKVAKRGQDVALRCDPISGHVSLFWYQQALGQGPEFLTYFQNEAQLDKSGLPSDRFFAERPEGSVSTLKIQRTQQEDSAVYLCASSKGHQRYTEAFFGQGTRLTVV.

J is TRBJ2-1 and V is TRBV10-1, with 9 nucleotides matching TRBD2. The V segment lost 0 bases and the J segment 4 bases; nucleotides outside the gene matches: 4. In germline, CDR1 is WNHNN, CDR2 SYGVQD (reference sequence). The CDR3 totals 16 residues. The DNA for the CDR3 is TGCGCCAGCAGTGAGTCAGGGACTAGCTCGTACAATGAGCAGTTCTTC. Translation gives CASSESGTSSYNEQFF.

The chain is built from TRBV10-3 and TRBJ1-5; D ambiguous. Trimming removed 0 bases from V and 9 bases from J, with 24 bases in between. Germline CDR1 reads ENHRY; CDR2 reads SYGVKD. The CDR3 runs 18 residues. The CDR3, as DNA: TGTGCCATCAGTGAGTCGATTTTTAGTGAGGCCGCTCCCCGGCCCCAGCATTTT. Protein: CAISESIFSEAAPRPQHF.

The CDR3 reads CASSYTAEETQYF. CDR3 sequence (DNA): TGTGCCAGCAGTTATACGGCGGAAGAGACCCAGTACTTC. The rearrangement uses TRBV25-1 and TRBJ2-5; D unclear. Trimming shortened V by 5 bases and J by 3 bases, and 10 bases separated the two germline ends. The CDR3 runs 13 residues. Germline CDR1 and CDR2: MGHDK and SYGVNS.

In this sample, this clone turned up once. The chain combines TRBV10-3 with TRBJ1-2, with TRBD1 identical over 11 bases. With V trimmed by 6 bases and J by 3 bases, 6 bases remained unmatched. The CDR3 extends over 15 amino acids. Per the germline V gene, CDR1 is ENHRY and CDR2 is SYGVKD. CDR3 in amino acids: CAIRGTGGQDYGYTF. DNA of the CDR3: TGTGCCATCAGAGGGACAGGGGGACAGGACTATGGCTACACCTTC.

This chain uses TRBV14 with TRBJ2-7; D is possibly TRBD2 (7 bases). Trimming took off 2 bases at V and 6 bases at J, with 38 bases between the two ends. The CDR3 is made up of 22 amino acids. Germline V lookup: CDR1 SGHDN, CDR2 FVKESK. The CDR3 spells CASSQTNTTSDSNKRDTSEQYF. In DNA form, the CDR3 reads TGTGCCAGCAGCCAAACAAATACCACCTCGGACTCCAACAAGCGGGACACCTCCGAGCAGTACTTC. The full variable domain, with the rest looked up from reference TRBV14 and TRBJ2-7, is EAGVTQFPSHSVIEKGQTVTLRCDPISGHDNLYWYRRVMGKEIKFLLHFVKESKQDESGMPNNRFLAERTGGTYSTLKVQPAELEDSGVYFCASSQTNTTSDSNKRDTSEQYFGPGTRLTVT.

This clone was detected only once. The gene calls are TRBV25-1 and TRBJ2-2; a possible D gene is TRBD1 (5 bases). V was shortened by 5 bases and J by 3 bases, with 22 bases between the two germline ends. The CDR3 is 18 residues long. Germline V CDR1 and CDR2: MGHDK, SYGVNS. CDR3 DNA sequence: TGTGCCAGCAGTTCGCATGGTAGGGGATTGAGTTACACCGGGGAGCTGTTTTTT. Its protein is CASSSHGRGLSYTGELFF.

CDR3 in amino acids: CATSDLNAQGASYNEQFF. The DNA for the CDR3 is TGTGCCACCAGTGATTTGAATGCGCAGGGAGCCTCCTACAATGAGCAGTTCTTC. J is TRBJ2-1 and V is TRBV24-1; D tentatively reads TRBD1 or TRBD2 (5 bases each). The CDR3 runs to 18 residues. V lost 0 bases, J lost 0 bases, and 14 bases lay in between. CDR1 is KGHDR, CDR2 SFDVKD, per germline.

CDR3: CASSATWEGSNQPQHF. CDR3 coding DNA: TGTGCCAGCTCAGCGACGTGGGAGGGAAGCAATCAGCCCCAGCATTTT. The chain is built from TRBV18 and TRBJ1-5; D gene uncertain. V shed 5 bases and J shed 1 base, with 15 bases lying between them. CDR3 length equals 16 residues. Germline CDR1 reads KGHSH; CDR2 reads LQKENI.

The chain couples TRBV3-1 (or the pseudogene TRBV3-2) to TRBJ1-1; the D gene is possibly TRBD1 (5 bases). The CDR3 has 15 amino acids. Trimming left V 2 bases short and J 2 bases short, with 12 bases between. The germline V gene encodes CDR1 LGHDT and CDR2 YNNKEL (reference sequence). The CDR3 protein is CASSQQGVPNTEAFF. CDR3 DNA sequence: TGTGCCAGCAGCCAACAAGGGGTACCCAACACTGAAGCTTTCTTT.

The chain uses TRBV21-1 and TRBJ2-7. TRBV21-1 is designated a pseudogene. CDR3 length: 15 residues. CDR3 in amino acids: CASSKVRGRRDEQYF. The CDR3 DNA sequence: TGTGCCAGCAGCAAAGTAAGGGGACGAAGGGACGAGCAGTACTTC.

The chain employs TRBV6-1 and TRBJ1-2; 7 bases align to TRBD1. The CDR3 sequence is 16 residues long. Germline lookup yields CDR1 MNHNS and CDR2 SASEGT. Trimming cost V 3 bases and J 4 bases; bases outside gene matches: 11. Here the CDR3 reads CASSDRDTRQGYGYTF. CDR3 DNA sequence: TGTGCCAGCAGTGACAGGGACACGAGACAGGGCTATGGCTACACCTTC.

The V call is TRBV27, the J call TRBJ2-7; the match to TRBD2 covers 14 bases. CDR1 MNHEY and CDR2 SMNVEV come from the germline V gene (reference sequence). The V gene end was trimmed by 5 bases and the J gene end by 2 bases; junction bases not matched to a gene: 5. The CDR3 spans 16 residues. CDR3 in amino acids: CASSHLGLAGAYEQYF. In DNA, the CDR3 is TGTGCCAGCAGTCATCTGGGACTAGCGGGGGCCTACGAGCAGTACTTC.

The chain employs TRBV5-1 and TRBJ1-1; TRBD1 is a possible D gene (5 bases). This CDR3 region has 14 residues. The germline V gene has CDR1 SGHRS and CDR2 YFSETQ. Deletions cut 4 bases from V and 0 bases from J, with 10 bases between. CDR3 in amino acids: CASSREGMNTEAFF. In DNA form, the CDR3 reads TGCGCCAGCAGCCGCGAGGGGATGAACACTGAAGCTTTCTTT.

CDR3 coding DNA: TGTGCCAGCAGTCTACCCCTAGCGGCGACAGATACGCAGTATTTT. Translated: CASSLPLAATDTQYF. The chain couples TRBV28 to TRBJ2-3, with 7 nucleotides matching TRBD2. CDR1 is MDHEN and CDR2 is SYDVKM in the germline V gene. The CDR3 is 15 amino acids. V lost 5 bases, J lost 3 bases, and 8 bases stayed unmatched.

The V and J genes are TRBV3-1 (or the pseudogene TRBV3-2) and TRBJ2-1, with 10 bases matching TRBD2. CDR3 length: 15 amino acids. Trimming removed 4 bases from V and 7 bases from J; junction bases left unmatched: 7. CDR1 and CDR2 (germline): LGHDT, YNNKEL (reference sequence). CDR3 nucleotides: TGTGCCAGCAGCCTCACGCTAGCGGGAGTGAATGAGCAGTTCTTC. It is translated as CASSLTLAGVNEQFF.

V gene TRBV6-5 combines with J gene TRBJ1-2; D unclear. The CDR3 is 13 residues long. Trimming took off 5 bases at V and 8 bases at J, with 15 bases between the two ends. Germline assignment: CDR1 MNHEY and CDR2 SVGAGI. The CDR3 DNA reads TGTGCCAGCAGTCTCCATGGTCCCTACGGCTACACCTTC. It translates to CASSLHGPYGYTF.

The CDR3 reads CASSPEPNTGELFF. DNA for the CDR3: TGTGCCAGCAGTCCAGAACCGAACACCGGGGAGCTGTTTTTT. The rearrangement uses TRBV28 and TRBJ2-2; D not certain. CDR3 size: 14 residues. Trimming pared 5 bases from V and 0 bases from J, leaving 7 bases between. Germline values: CDR1 MDHEN, CDR2 SYDVKM.